The 15 T cell receptor beta chains given below trace back to one sample, sequenced in a study of radiotherapy plus CTLA-4 blockade in lung cancer. Sequencing used immunoSEQ multiplex PCR; TCRdb keeps in-frame clones, though not all of them. The data contain 45,000 or so clones, 73% of them singletons. Here the sequenced sample was peripheral blood, taken from a patient treated with radiotherapy plus ipilimumab. The receptors here all came from a human donor with non-small cell lung cancer who had a complete response to radiotherapy plus ipilimumab.

As regards this clone: Additional DNA sequences in this sample encode the identical CDR3. The gene calls are TRBV4-1 and TRBJ2-7, with unresolved D. V gave up 0 bases and J gave up 5 bases, with 20 bases separating them. The CDR3 covers 17 residues. Germline V gene data show CDR1 as MGHRA and CDR2 as YSYEKL. This CDR3 reads CASSQDRGAAEPNEQYF. CDR3 nucleotide sequence: TGCGCCAGCAGCCAAGATAGAGGTGCGGCAGAGCCCAACGAGCAGTACTTC.

V and J are TRBV7-9 and TRBJ2-7; tentative D call: TRBD2 (5 bases). CDR1 and CDR2 from the germline V gene are SEHNR and FQNEAQ (reference sequence). The CDR3 covers 16 residues. Trimming cost V 1 base and J 0 bases, with 13 bases left between them. CDR3 DNA: TGTGCCAGCAGCTTAGGAGGCGGGTTAGCCTCCTACGAGCAGTACTTC. Translated, it gives CASSLGGGLASYEQYF.

As DNA, the CDR3 is TGCGCCAGCAGCTTCACTAGCGGGAGGACCGGGGAGCTGTTTTTT. Amino acids: CASSFTSGRTGELFF. The gene calls are TRBV5-1 and TRBJ2-2, with 12 bases aligning to TRBD2. The CDR3 contains 15 residues. Unmatched junction bases numbered 1, after V lost 2 bases and J lost 5 bases. Germline CDR1 SGHRS, CDR2 YFSETQ.

V is TRBV11-2 and J is TRBJ2-5, with a possible D match to TRBD2 (5 bases). V lost 6 bases, J lost 5 bases, and 16 bases lay in between. This CDR3 region has 14 residues. Germline values: CDR1 SGHAT, CDR2 FQNNGV. This CDR3 is CASSPPSGQETQYF. Written as DNA, the CDR3 is TGTGCCAGCAGTCCGCCCAGCGGCCAGGAGACCCAGTACTTC.

The CDR3 DNA is TGTGCCAGTAGTATGGGAGACAACTCTGGAAACACCATATATTTT. It encodes CASSMGDNSGNTIYF. The V call is TRBV19, the J call TRBJ1-3, with D unclear. V was clipped by 3 bases and J by 0 bases, with 9 bases between them. Germline CDR1 LNHDA, CDR2 SQIVND (reference sequence). The CDR3 has 15 amino acids.

This clone was seen just once. The chain carries TRBV7-2 and TRBJ1-2; tentatively, D is TRBD1 (5 bases). Trimming removed 1 base from V and 8 bases from J, with 14 bases in between. Germline V gene data show CDR1 as SGHTA and CDR2 as FQGNSA. This CDR3 comprises 14 residues. The chain's CDR3 is CASSLGQGMRGYTF. As DNA, the CDR3 is TGTGCCAGCAGCTTAGGGCAGGGTATGCGGGGCTACACCTTC.

The CDR3 DNA is TGTGCCAGCAGCGTGGCTAGCGGGAGGAACGAGCAGTACTTC. It codes for CASSVASGRNEQYF. J is TRBJ2-7 and V is TRBV9; the match to TRBD2 covers 11 bases. Germline V gene sequence: CDR1 SGDLS, CDR2 YYNGEE. V was clipped by 2 bases and J by 5 bases; unmatched bases: 3. This CDR3 region has 14 residues.

The genes are TRBV19 and TRBJ2-5; 11 nucleotides agree with TRBD2. The V gene end was trimmed by 2 bases and the J gene end by 7 bases; junction bases not matched to a gene: 12. Germline CDR1 is LNHDA and CDR2 is SQIVND (reference sequence). The CDR3 has 17 amino acids. Here the CDR3 DNA reads TGTGCCAGTAGTATACGGGGGGGACTAGCGGCCTCGGGGACCCAGTACTTC. Translating it yields CASSIRGGLAASGTQYF.

The gene calls are TRBV18 and TRBJ2-3; TRBD2 matches 10 bases. The CDR3 runs 16 residues. With V trimmed by 2 bases and J by 0 bases, 2 bases remained unmatched. CDR1 and CDR2 from the germline V gene are KGHSH and LQKENI. CDR3 region: CASSPVLAGSTDTQYF. In DNA, the CDR3 is TGTGCCAGCTCACCAGTACTAGCGGGGAGCACAGATACGCAGTATTTT.

This clone appeared a few times. This chain uses TRBV7-9 with TRBJ2-7; TRBD1 agrees at 7 bases. Trimming at V came to 5 bases and at J to 2 bases, leaving 3 bases not matched to a gene. The germline V gene has CDR1 SEHNR and CDR2 FQNEAQ (reference sequence). The CDR3 contains 13 residues. In DNA form, the CDR3 reads TGTGCCAGCAGCCTACAGGGGACCTACGAGCAGTACTTC. Translated, it gives CASSLQGTYEQYF.

This clone was seen more than once but under ten times. The genes are TRBV4-1 and TRBJ1-5; TRBD1 aligns across 8 bases. Germline-derived CDR1 and CDR2 are MGHRA and YSYEKL. The V gene end was trimmed by 2 bases and the J gene end by 6 bases; junction bases not matched to a gene: 12. This CDR3 is 17 amino acids long. This chain's CDR3 is CASSQTLTRGLGQPQHF. In DNA, the CDR3 is TGCGCCAGCAGCCAAACTCTCACCAGGGGGCTTGGTCAGCCCCAGCATTTT.

This chain joins TRBV4-3 and TRBJ1-2; 7 bases are shared with TRBD1. CDR1 and CDR2 (germline): LGHNA, YSLEER. Trimming at V came to 0 bases and at J to 7 bases, leaving 2 bases not matched to a gene. The CDR3 covers 13 residues. The CDR3 loop reads CASSQEEGAGYTF. The DNA for the CDR3 is TGCGCCAGCAGCCAAGAAGAGGGGGCTGGCTACACCTTC.

CDR3 coding DNA: TGTGCCAGCAGTGACGCAAGTGGACAGAAGTATGGCTACACCTTC. It yields the protein CASSDASGQKYGYTF. This chain uses TRBV25-1 with TRBJ1-2; the D gene is possibly TRBD1 (6 bases). V was pared by 3 bases and J by 5 bases, with 16 bases between. Germline assignment: CDR1 MGHDK and CDR2 SYGVNS. There are 15 residues in the CDR3.

The genes are TRBV19 and TRBJ2-1; 10 bases are a match to TRBD1. The CDR3 covers 15 residues. Germline V gene lookup returns CDR1 LNHDA and CDR2 SQIVND (reference sequence). Trimming removed 6 bases from V and 7 bases from J; junction bases left unmatched: 9. CDR3 residues: CASRGTGTGENEQFF. As DNA, the CDR3 is TGTGCCAGTAGAGGAACCGGGACAGGGGAGAATGAGCAGTTCTTC.

The CDR3 region is CASSLSYSNTGELFF. The CDR3 DNA reads TGTGCCAGCAGCTTAAGCTATTCGAACACCGGGGAGCTGTTTTTT. The V and J genes are TRBV11-2 and TRBJ2-2; D gene unclear. This CDR3 comprises 15 residues. Germline V gene data show CDR1 as SGHAT and CDR2 as FQNNGV. The ends were cut back, 2 bases at V and 0 bases at J, with 7 bases in the middle.